The entry below gives a single T cell receptor (beta chain) sequence along with its context. Its antigen is not known. Only healthy Caucasians were included as donors. V trimming: 3 bases; J trimming: 5 bases; junction bases outside the gene matches: 15. The CDR3 consists of 17 residues. CDR1 is SGHRS and CDR2 is YFSETQ in the germline V gene. The entry originates in a study of identical twins. Findings of the study overall: Out-of-frame alpha sequences that twins shared showed excess low generation probability.

TCRdb re-called the 5' RACE reads through MiXCR, storing one row per CDR3 protein. The table includes 570,000 or so distinct CDR3 sequences, more than 9% detected once. These data also formed part of another study, on yellow fever vaccine responses in identical twins.

Sequenced input: PBMCs. This clonotype originated in a woman aged 18-29 years in good health. The chain links TRBV5-1 to TRBJ2-7, with 9 bases lining up with TRBD1. CDR3 sequence (DNA): TGCGCCAGCAGCTATGCGGGGGCAGGGACAGGGAGGAACGAGCAGTACTTC. Translation gives CASSYAGAGTGRNEQYF.